This entry concerns a single T cell receptor (beta chain). Its target is not known. The data were produced by immunoSEQ multiplex PCR, yet TCRdb's version contains in-frame clones alone and is incomplete. The repertoire includes millions of clones, about 92% of them detected once, and under 0.15% sits in the top ten. This sample stems from a study of shared clonotypes between healthy human individuals. Findings and caveats of the study: Generation probabilities were higher for clonotypes shared across all four sorted-subset donors than for unshared ones. Donors were few, which limited the genetic and exposure-history diversity represented.

The CDR3 is 18 residues long. Trimming at V came to 0 bases and at J to 4 bases, leaving 8 bases not matched to a gene. Germline V gene sequence: CDR1 LGHNT, CDR2 FRNRAP. Adults of Caucasian background living in Nashville, Tennessee made up all donors. Sequenced: naive CD4+ T cells sorted from blood. The subset: CD45RA+ positively selected. This chain links TRBV12-5 with TRBJ2-1; 11 bases align to TRBD2. The receptor's source is a man between 18 and 29 years old in good health. The CDR3 nucleotides read TGTGCTAGTGGTTTGGTAGGGATAGCGGGAGGGGTATACAATGAGCAGTTCTTC. Protein sequence: CASGLVGIAGGVYNEQFF.